This TCR beta chain was recovered during a study of identical twins. Study-level points and caveats: Less excess twin sharing appeared in beta out-of-frame sequences. Invariant MAIT and iNKT cells could partly confound zero-insertion analyses.

All of the donors were Caucasians in good health. The V and J ends lost 5 bases and 5 bases, in that order; junction bases with no gene match: 2. Germline lookup yields CDR1 SQVTM and CDR2 ANQGSEA. CDR3 length equals 13 residues. Regarding this clonotype: The antigen is unknown.

A universal primer binding site was introduced by template switching. The final cDNA contained unique molecular identifiers. TCRdb used MiXCR to reprocess the 5' RACE reads, holding one entry per CDR3 protein. The sample holds roughly 490,000 distinct CDR3 sequences, approximately 15% seen once. This same sample was also part of a study on yellow fever vaccine responses in identical twins.

The sample taken for sequencing was CD4+ T cells sorted from blood. The source of this sequence is a woman aged 18-29 years in good health. V gene TRBV29-1 combines with J gene TRBJ2-3, with TRBD2 identical over 12 bases. The CDR3 region is CSVQGLAGDTQYF. The CDR3 DNA reads TGCAGCGTTCAGGGACTAGCGGGAGATACGCAGTATTTT.